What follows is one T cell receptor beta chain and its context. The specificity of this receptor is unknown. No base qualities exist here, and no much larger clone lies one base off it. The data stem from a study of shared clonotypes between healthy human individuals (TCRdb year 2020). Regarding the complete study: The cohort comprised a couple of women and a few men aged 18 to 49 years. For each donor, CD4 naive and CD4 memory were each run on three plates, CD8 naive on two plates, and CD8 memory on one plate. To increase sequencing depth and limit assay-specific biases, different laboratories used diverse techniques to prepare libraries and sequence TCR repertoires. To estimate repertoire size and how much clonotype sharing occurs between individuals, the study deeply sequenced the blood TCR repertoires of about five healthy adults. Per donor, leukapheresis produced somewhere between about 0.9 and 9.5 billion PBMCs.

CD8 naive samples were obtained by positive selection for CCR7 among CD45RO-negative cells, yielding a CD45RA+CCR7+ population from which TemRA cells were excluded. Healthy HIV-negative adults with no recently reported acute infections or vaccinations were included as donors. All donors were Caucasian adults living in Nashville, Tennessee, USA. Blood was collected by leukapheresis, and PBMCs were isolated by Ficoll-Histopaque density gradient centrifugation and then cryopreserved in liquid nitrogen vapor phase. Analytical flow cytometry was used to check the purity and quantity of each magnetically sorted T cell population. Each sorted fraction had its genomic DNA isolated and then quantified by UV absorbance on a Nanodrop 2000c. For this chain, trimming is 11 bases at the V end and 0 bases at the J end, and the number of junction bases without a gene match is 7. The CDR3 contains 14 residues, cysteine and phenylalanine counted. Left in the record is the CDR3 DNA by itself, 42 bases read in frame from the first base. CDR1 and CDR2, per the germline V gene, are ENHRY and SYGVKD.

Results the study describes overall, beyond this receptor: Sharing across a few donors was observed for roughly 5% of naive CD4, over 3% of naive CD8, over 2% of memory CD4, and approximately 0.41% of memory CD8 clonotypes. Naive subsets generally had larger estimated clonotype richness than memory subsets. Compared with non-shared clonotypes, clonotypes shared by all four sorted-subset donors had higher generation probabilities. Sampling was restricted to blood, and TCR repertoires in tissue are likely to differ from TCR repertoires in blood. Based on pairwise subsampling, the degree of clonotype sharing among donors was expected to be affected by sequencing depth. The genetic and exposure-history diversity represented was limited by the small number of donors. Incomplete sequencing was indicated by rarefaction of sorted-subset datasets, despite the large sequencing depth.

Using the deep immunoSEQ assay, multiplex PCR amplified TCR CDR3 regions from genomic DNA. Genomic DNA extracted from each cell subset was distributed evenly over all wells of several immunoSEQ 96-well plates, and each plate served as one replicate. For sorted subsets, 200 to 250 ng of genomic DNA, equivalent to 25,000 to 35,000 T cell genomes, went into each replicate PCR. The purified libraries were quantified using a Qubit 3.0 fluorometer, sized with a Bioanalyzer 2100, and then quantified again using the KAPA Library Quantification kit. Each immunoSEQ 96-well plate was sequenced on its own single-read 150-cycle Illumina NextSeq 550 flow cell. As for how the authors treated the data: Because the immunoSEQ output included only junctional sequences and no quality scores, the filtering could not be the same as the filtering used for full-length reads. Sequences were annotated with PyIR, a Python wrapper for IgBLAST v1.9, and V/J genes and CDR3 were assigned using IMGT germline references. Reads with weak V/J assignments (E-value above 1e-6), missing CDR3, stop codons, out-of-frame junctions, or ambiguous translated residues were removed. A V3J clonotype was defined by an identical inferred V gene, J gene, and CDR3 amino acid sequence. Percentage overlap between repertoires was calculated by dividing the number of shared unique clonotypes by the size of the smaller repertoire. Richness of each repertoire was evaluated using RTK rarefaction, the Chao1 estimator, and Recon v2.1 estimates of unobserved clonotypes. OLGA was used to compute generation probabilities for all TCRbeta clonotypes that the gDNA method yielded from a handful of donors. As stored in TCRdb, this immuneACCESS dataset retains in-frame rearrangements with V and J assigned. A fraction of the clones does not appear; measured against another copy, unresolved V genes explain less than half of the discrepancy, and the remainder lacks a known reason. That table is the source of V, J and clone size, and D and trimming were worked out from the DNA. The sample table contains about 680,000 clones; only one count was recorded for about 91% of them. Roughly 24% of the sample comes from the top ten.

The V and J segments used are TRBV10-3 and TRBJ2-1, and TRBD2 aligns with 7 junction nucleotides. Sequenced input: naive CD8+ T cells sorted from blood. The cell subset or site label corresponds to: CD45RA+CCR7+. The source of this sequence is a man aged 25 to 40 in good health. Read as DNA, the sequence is TGTGCCGTTAGCGGGTCGAGCTCCTACAATGAGCAGTTCTTC. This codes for CAVSGSSSYNEQFF.